This TCR beta chain appears in the sequencing data of a study of blood T cell repertoires in COVID-19. In the original workflow: Cell counts per sample came from amplifying reference gene primers. Repertoires were generated with immunoSEQ multiplex PCR, while TCRdb's copy carries only in-frame clones and drops some. Clone size and V and J calls were adopted from that table, with D and trimming inferred from the DNA. In the table there are roughly 190,000 clones, approximately 91% of which are singletons. The CDR3 extends over 14 amino acids. V was pared by 3 bases and J by 3 bases, with 10 bases between. The V gene's germline CDR1 is SGHTA and CDR2 FQGTGA.

The clonotype originates from a man aged 25-45 years with acute or convalescent COVID-19. The sequencing input was peripheral blood. This chain uses TRBV7-3 with TRBJ2-3; a weak D match, TRBD2 (5 bases). CDR3 bases: TGTGCCAGCAGCTTGGGGAGTTTTACAGATACGCAGTATTTT. The encoded protein is CASSLGSFTDTQYF.